This entry features one T cell receptor beta chain sequence. Only in-frame clones appear in the TCRdb table, and some are missing; sequencing was by immunoSEQ multiplex PCR. Of some 40,000 clones listed, approximately 90% are singletons. This sample is part of a study of blood T cell repertoires in COVID-19. Sequenced material: peripheral blood. This sequence was found in a man in his 70s with acute or convalescent COVID-19.

The CDR3 DNA reads as TGTGCCAGCAGCGTAGAGGGACAGGGGGTTGAGCCCCAGCATTTT. Translation: CASSVEGQGVEPQHF. The chain recombines TRBV9 with TRBJ1-5; 11 bases are shared with TRBD1. CDR3 size: 15 residues. With 0 bases clipped from V and 8 bases from J, the junction kept 4 bases outside the gene matches. Germline V gene data show CDR1 as SGDLS and CDR2 as YYNGEE.